This is a list of T cell receptor beta chains from one sample in a study of response to subunit inactivated influenza vaccine. MiXCR was run by TCRdb on the RT-PCR reads, yielding one entry per CDR3 protein. The data hold under 200,000 distinct CDR3 sequences, with approximately 12% observed a single time. The data also belong to a second study, concerning T cells expressing NK-cell markers.

Source: CD8+ T cells sorted from PBMCs, taken roughly 12 days after vaccination. Every receptor here comes from a man between 50 and 59 years old who received an inactivated influenza vaccine. Both conserved end residues are part of each CDR3. A D gene is named only where the DNA matches it firmly. The size entry is marked missing in some rows and otherwise reads once, few, many or a size class.

V gene: TRBV13; clone size: few; D gene: NA; J gene: TRBJ2-1; CDR3 protein: CASTQWGSNEQFF; CDR3 DNA: TGTGCCAGCACCCAATGGGGCTCCAATGAGCAGTTCTTC
V gene: TRBV5-1; clone size: few; D gene: NA; J gene: TRBJ2-7; CDR3 protein: CASSKDGYEQYF; CDR3 DNA: TGCGCCAGCAGCAAGGATGGGTACGAGCAGTACTTC
V gene: TRBV4-3; clone size: many; D gene: TRBD1; J gene: TRBJ2-7; CDR3 protein: CASSQGQSEQYF; CDR3 DNA: TGCGCCAGCAGCCAGGGACAGAGCGAGCAGTACTTC
V gene: TRBV9; clone size: many; D gene: NA; J gene: TRBJ1-4; CDR3 protein: CASSAGTVADNEKLFF; CDR3 DNA: TGTGCCAGCAGCGCCGGGACGGTTGCCGATAATGAAAAACTGTTTTTT
V gene: TRBV11-2; clone size: NA; D gene: NA; J gene: TRBJ1-6; CDR3 protein: CASSQVGQFAPLHF; CDR3 DNA: TGTGCCAGCAGCCAAGTAGGGCAGTTTGCTCCCCTCCACTTT
V gene: TRBV29-1; clone size: NA; D gene: TRBD1; J gene: TRBJ1-1; CDR3 protein: CSVEEPTGGLTEAFF; CDR3 DNA: TGCAGCGTTGAAGAACCGACAGGGGGCTTGACTGAAGCTTTCTTT
V gene: TRBV28; clone size: many; D gene: NA; J gene: TRBJ2-3; CDR3 protein: CASTGTDTQYF; CDR3 DNA: TGTGCCAGCACCGGGACAGATACGCAGTATTTT
V gene: TRBV29-1; clone size: NA; D gene: TRBD2; J gene: TRBJ2-1; CDR3 protein: CSVGLAGGQIVHYNEQFF; CDR3 DNA: TGCAGCGTGGGACTAGCGGGAGGGCAAATAGTCCACTACAATGAGCAGTTCTTC
V gene: TRBV12-3/TRBV12-4; clone size: many; D gene: NA; J gene: TRBJ2-3; CDR3 protein: CASSLGARADTQYF; CDR3 DNA: TGTGCCAGCAGTTTAGGAGCTAGAGCAGATACGCAGTATTTT
V gene: TRBV12-3/TRBV12-4; clone size: few; D gene: TRBD1; J gene: TRBJ2-7; CDR3 protein: CASSLWTGVHEQYF; CDR3 DNA: TGTGCCAGCAGTTTATGGACAGGGGTTCACGAGCAGTACTTC
V gene: TRBV6-5; clone size: NA; D gene: NA; J gene: TRBJ2-5; CDR3 protein: CASSYSVDGETQYF; CDR3 DNA: TGTGCCAGCAGTTACTCGGTAGACGGGGAGACCCAGTACTTC
V gene: TRBV13; clone size: NA; D gene: NA; J gene: TRBJ2-5; CDR3 protein: CASSPRGGGEETQYF; CDR3 DNA: TGTGCCAGCAGCCCCCGTGGAGGGGGCGAAGAGACCCAGTACTTC
V gene: TRBV7-9; clone size: few; D gene: NA; J gene: TRBJ2-7; CDR3 protein: CASSSISTGHEQYF; CDR3 DNA: TGTGCCAGCAGCTCGATCTCGACGGGCCATGAGCAGTACTTC
V gene: TRBV20-1; clone size: many; D gene: TRBD1; J gene: TRBJ2-2; CDR3 protein: CSARFPGQYSGELFF; CDR3 DNA: TGCAGTGCTAGATTCCCGGGACAGTACTCCGGGGAGCTGTTTTTT
V gene: TRBV5-1; clone size: NA; D gene: NA; J gene: TRBJ1-6; CDR3 protein: CASSLAGPVVENSPLHF; CDR3 DNA: TGCGCCAGCAGCTTGGCCGGGCCGGTAGTGGAAAATTCACCCCTCCACTTT
V gene: TRBV4-3; clone size: NA; D gene: NA; J gene: TRBJ2-3; CDR3 protein: CASSQEAVFDYSATDTQYF; CDR3 DNA: TGCGCCAGCAGCCAAGAGGCCGTCTTTGACTATTCAGCCACAGATACGCAGTATTTT
V gene: TRBV25-1; clone size: once; D gene: TRBD1; J gene: TRBJ2-1; CDR3 protein: CASSGDRGISEQFF; CDR3 DNA: TGTGCCAGCAGTGGGGACAGGGGTATCAGTGAGCAGTTCTTC
V gene: TRBV6-5; clone size: NA; D gene: NA; J gene: TRBJ2-1; CDR3 protein: CASSSSTPAGWHEQFF; CDR3 DNA: TGTGCCAGCAGTTCCTCTACTCCGGCAGGGTGGCATGAGCAGTTCTTC
V gene: TRBV14; clone size: NA; D gene: NA; J gene: TRBJ2-1; CDR3 protein: CASSQQQAFNEQFF; CDR3 DNA: TGTGCCAGCAGCCAACAACAGGCTTTCAATGAGCAGTTCTTC
V gene: TRBV27; clone size: few; D gene: NA; J gene: TRBJ2-3; CDR3 protein: CASSPLASGGTDTQYF; CDR3 DNA: TGTGCCAGCAGCCCTCTCGCGTCGGGGGGCACAGATACGCAGTATTTT
V gene: TRBV27; clone size: NA; D gene: TRBD1; J gene: TRBJ2-7; CDR3 protein: CASSPRLRDRAMKQYF; CDR3 DNA: TGTGCCAGCAGCCCTAGGTTACGGGACAGGGCGATGAAACAGTACTTC
V gene: TRBV19; clone size: few; D gene: NA; J gene: TRBJ1-1; CDR3 protein: CASSIGVQNTEAFF; CDR3 DNA: TGTGCCAGTAGTATAGGCGTCCAGAACACTGAAGCTTTCTTT
V gene: TRBV7-9; clone size: many; D gene: NA; J gene: TRBJ2-1; CDR3 protein: CASSPARQALGEQFF; CDR3 DNA: TGTGCCAGCAGCCCAGCACGACAGGCCTTGGGTGAGCAGTTCTTC
V gene: TRBV9; clone size: NA; D gene: TRBD1; J gene: TRBJ2-7; CDR3 protein: CASSVEGTGVEQYF; CDR3 DNA: TGTGCCAGCAGCGTAGAAGGGACAGGGGTCGAGCAGTACTTC
V gene: TRBV10-3; clone size: NA; D gene: TRBD2; J gene: TRBJ2-1; CDR3 protein: CAISRLAGGPVGNEQFF; CDR3 DNA: TGTGCCATCAGTAGGTTAGCGGGAGGGCCGGTCGGCAATGAGCAGTTCTTC
V gene: TRBV6-1; clone size: NA; D gene: NA; J gene: TRBJ2-5; CDR3 protein: CASSPTAGLRGETQYF; CDR3 DNA: TGTGCCAGCAGCCCTACCGCGGGCCTCCGGGGAGAGACCCAGTACTTC
V gene: TRBV20-1; clone size: NA; D gene: NA; J gene: TRBJ2-2; CDR3 protein: CSARDRLSEGYTGELFF; CDR3 DNA: TGCAGTGCTAGAGATCGCCTCTCGGAGGGTTACACCGGGGAGCTGTTTTTT
V gene: TRBV20-1; clone size: many; D gene: NA; J gene: TRBJ2-3; CDR3 protein: CSAMRRVDEDTQYF; CDR3 DNA: TGCAGTGCTATGAGAAGGGTAGACGAAGATACGCAGTATTTT
V gene: TRBV11-2; clone size: few; D gene: TRBD1; J gene: TRBJ2-7; CDR3 protein: CASSSGTGAAYEQYF; CDR3 DNA: TGTGCCAGCAGCTCAGGGACAGGGGCGGCCTACGAGCAGTACTTC
V gene: TRBV7-8; clone size: NA; D gene: NA; J gene: TRBJ2-1; CDR3 protein: CASSLDPRGSSYNEQIF; CDR3 DNA: TGTGCCAGCAGCTTAGACCCCCGGGGGAGCTCCTACAATGAGCAGATCTTC
V gene: TRBV9; clone size: few; D gene: NA; J gene: TRBJ2-3; CDR3 protein: CASSVDPTGGTDTQYF; CDR3 DNA: TGTGCCAGCAGCGTAGACCCCACAGGTGGCACAGATACGCAGTATTTT
V gene: TRBV4-1; clone size: NA; D gene: NA; J gene: TRBJ2-4; CDR3 protein: CASSQGWGIAKNFQYF; CDR3 DNA: TGCGCCAGCAGCCAAGGATGGGGGATCGCCAAAAACTTTCAGTACTTC
V gene: TRBV11-2; clone size: few; D gene: TRBD2; J gene: TRBJ2-1; CDR3 protein: CASSERGDSYNEQFF; CDR3 DNA: TGTGCCAGCTCGGAGCGGGGGGACTCCTACAATGAGCAGTTCTTC
V gene: TRBV21-1; clone size: few; D gene: NA; J gene: TRBJ1-1; CDR3 protein: CASSKAMRAHSAFF; CDR3 DNA: TGTGCCAGCAGCAAAGCGATGAGGGCCCATAGCGCTTTCTTT
V gene: TRBV7-2; clone size: few; D gene: TRBD2; J gene: TRBJ2-5; CDR3 protein: CASSRGVWNLQETQYF; CDR3 DNA: TGTGCCAGCAGCCGGGGGGTTTGGAATTTACAAGAGACCCAGTACTTC
V gene: TRBV12-5; clone size: NA; D gene: TRBD1; J gene: TRBJ2-3; CDR3 protein: CASGNIYRDSSTDTQYF; CDR3 DNA: TGTGCTAGTGGTAACATCTACCGGGACAGTAGCACAGATACGCAGTATTTT
V gene: TRBV6-2/TRBV6-3; clone size: few; D gene: NA; J gene: TRBJ2-7; CDR3 protein: CASSYDRASVYEQYF; CDR3 DNA: TGTGCCAGCAGTTACGACAGAGCCTCAGTCTACGAGCAGTACTTC
V gene: TRBV12-3/TRBV12-4; clone size: few; D gene: TRBD2; J gene: TRBJ2-5; CDR3 protein: CASSFSGGIFDQYF; CDR3 DNA: TGTGCCAGCAGTTTTAGCGGGGGGATCTTCGACCAGTACTTC
V gene: TRBV10-3; clone size: few; D gene: TRBD1; J gene: TRBJ2-7; CDR3 protein: CAISDSGTGMFYEQYF; CDR3 DNA: TGTGCCATCAGTGATTCCGGGACAGGGATGTTCTACGAGCAGTACTTC
V gene: TRBV7-6; clone size: NA; D gene: NA; J gene: TRBJ2-1; CDR3 protein: CASSLDQRNEQFF; CDR3 DNA: TGTGCCAGCAGCTTAGATCAGCGCAATGAGCAGTTCTTC
V gene: TRBV12-3/TRBV12-4; clone size: many; D gene: TRBD1; J gene: TRBJ2-4; CDR3 protein: CASSRDRGNIQYF; CDR3 DNA: TGTGCCAGCAGCCGGGACAGGGGAAACATTCAGTACTTC
V gene: TRBV12-3/TRBV12-4; clone size: NA; D gene: TRBD1; J gene: TRBJ2-1; CDR3 protein: CASSFRTGYNEQFF; CDR3 DNA: TGTGCCAGCAGTTTTCGGACAGGTTACAATGAGCAGTTCTTC
V gene: TRBV5-1; clone size: NA; D gene: TRBD1; J gene: TRBJ1-1; CDR3 protein: CVSTGTGSLNTEAFF; CDR3 DNA: TGCGTCTCAACCGGGACAGGGTCCCTTAACACTGAAGCTTTCTTT
V gene: TRBV9; clone size: few; D gene: NA; J gene: TRBJ1-2; CDR3 protein: CASSVASGVRYGYTF; CDR3 DNA: TGTGCCAGCAGCGTAGCTTCAGGTGTACGCTATGGCTACACCTTC
V gene: TRBV4-3; clone size: many; D gene: TRBD1; J gene: TRBJ1-6; CDR3 protein: CASSQDPRGTNSPLHF; CDR3 DNA: TGCGCCAGCAGCCAAGACCCCAGGGGGACAAATTCACCCCTCCACTTT
V gene: TRBV27; clone size: NA; D gene: TRBD2; J gene: TRBJ2-7; CDR3 protein: CASSFLGLAGSYEQYF; CDR3 DNA: TGTGCCAGCAGTTTCCTGGGACTAGCGGGATCCTACGAGCAGTACTTC
V gene: TRBV6-2/TRBV6-3; clone size: few; D gene: TRBD1; J gene: TRBJ2-5; CDR3 protein: CASSSGQGAIPTQETQYF; CDR3 DNA: TGTGCCAGCAGTTCTGGACAGGGGGCTATTCCAACCCAAGAGACCCAGTACTTC
V gene: TRBV10-2; clone size: NA; D gene: NA; J gene: TRBJ2-7; CDR3 protein: CATTEGSHEQYF; CDR3 DNA: TGCGCCACCACCGAAGGTTCCCACGAGCAGTACTTC
V gene: TRBV30; clone size: many; D gene: NA; J gene: TRBJ2-7; CDR3 protein: CAWIPLLPPYEQYF; CDR3 DNA: TGTGCCTGGATACCGCTTCTTCCCCCCTACGAGCAGTACTTC
V gene: TRBV2; clone size: few; D gene: NA; J gene: TRBJ1-5; CDR3 protein: CASSGTGSNQPQHF; CDR3 DNA: TGTGCCAGCAGCGGGACGGGTAGCAATCAGCCCCAGCATTTT
V gene: TRBV20-1; clone size: NA; D gene: NA; J gene: TRBJ1-1; CDR3 protein: CSARNPDRPTVNTEAFF; CDR3 DNA: TGCAGTGCTAGGAATCCCGACAGGCCCACTGTGAACACTGAAGCTTTCTTT
V gene: TRBV6-1; clone size: many; D gene: NA; J gene: TRBJ1-1; CDR3 protein: CASSQGLGTEAFF; CDR3 DNA: TGTGCCAGCAGCCAGGGTCTTGGCACTGAAGCTTTCTTT
V gene: TRBV12-3/TRBV12-4; clone size: NA; D gene: NA; J gene: TRBJ1-2; CDR3 protein: CASSRRAGDNYGYTF; CDR3 DNA: TGTGCCAGCAGTCGTAGGGCGGGGGATAACTATGGCTACACCTTC
V gene: TRBV9; clone size: NA; D gene: NA; J gene: TRBJ2-3; CDR3 protein: CASSVGGVDTQYF; CDR3 DNA: TGTGCCAGCAGCGTAGGCGGGGTGGATACGCAGTATTTT
V gene: TRBV29-1; clone size: many; D gene: NA; J gene: TRBJ1-1; CDR3 protein: CSVEDWRANTEAFF; CDR3 DNA: TGCAGCGTTGAAGATTGGAGGGCGAACACTGAAGCTTTCTTT
V gene: TRBV29-1; clone size: many; D gene: NA; J gene: TRBJ2-1; CDR3 protein: CSGGGGDSSYNEQFF; CDR3 DNA: TGCAGCGGGGGAGGAGGGGACAGCTCCTACAATGAGCAGTTCTTC
V gene: TRBV20-1; clone size: many; D gene: TRBD2; J gene: TRBJ2-7; CDR3 protein: CSARPLAGGPSHEQYF; CDR3 DNA: TGCAGTGCTAGACCTCTAGCGGGGGGGCCTAGCCACGAGCAGTACTTC